This T cell receptor beta chain stems from a study of T cells after yellow fever vaccination. In this sample, this clonotype turned up many times. Trimming removed 6 bases at V and 2 bases at J, with 10 bases between. This CDR3 comprises 14 residues. The V gene's germline CDR1 is LNHDA and CDR2 SQIVND (reference sequence). Synthesis of TCR cDNA relied on 5'RACE template switching, which attached a universal primer site and UMIs. TCRdb independently ran MiXCR on the 5' RACE reads; one entry per CDR3 protein. The repertoire includes about 240,000 distinct CDR3 sequences, approximately 3.6% of them detected once, and approximately 18% sits in the top ten.

The specimen comprised PBMCs, sampled 15 days after the yellow fever booster vaccination. This sequence originates from a man aged 18 to 29 who received the YFV17D yellow fever vaccine. This chain joins TRBV19 and TRBJ2-2; D is unclear. In DNA, the CDR3 is TGTGCCAGTAGACCGGACCTCAACACCGGGGAGCTGTTTTTT. Encoded protein: CASRPDLNTGELFF.